This TCR beta chain was identified during a study of CD8 T cells in Susac syndrome. Random hexamers primed reverse transcription of about 0.45 to 1 ug RNA. It was immunoSEQ multiplex PCR that amplified TCR beta CDR3 across 54 Vbeta and 13 Jbeta. TCRdb called the immunoSEQ multiplex PCR reads again in MiXCR, with one record for every CDR3 protein. The table has hundreds of thousands of distinct CDR3 sequences, around 84% seen once. The authors sequenced TCR beta from blood CD8+ and CD4+ T cells. The receptor's source is a human donor with multiple sclerosis. The sample consisted of CD8+ T cells from PBMCs.

CDR3 DNA sequence: TGTGCCAGCAGTTTGACAACCTACGAGCAGTACTTC. Translation gives CASSLTTYEQYF. The chain carries TRBV6-2 or TRBV6-3 and TRBJ2-7; D is uncertain. Trimming shortened V by 4 bases and J by 2 bases, and 6 bases separated the two germline ends. The CDR3 loop spans 12 amino acids. Germline V gene data show CDR1 as MNHEY and CDR2 as SVGEGT.